The rows below give T cell receptor beta chains drawn from one sample of a study of OX40 agonist ivuxolimab in advanced cancers. The data were produced by immunoSEQ multiplex PCR, yet TCRdb's version contains in-frame clones alone and is incomplete. The sample consists of about 73,000 clones, about 90% of them appearing once. This material consisted of CD4+ or CD8+ T cells sorted from blood, taken in a trial of the OX40 agonist ivuxolimab. Every receptor here comes from an adult with an advanced solid tumor such as melanoma, head and neck, liver or kidney cancer. The CDR3 runs from the conserved cysteine through the conserved F or W. The D gene is left open where the match is weak. Part of the rows lack a size; the others show once, few, many or a class for expanded clones.

d_call	v_call	j_call	clone_size	cdr3_nt	cdr3_aa
.	TRBV5-1	TRBJ2-3	.	TGCGCCAGCACTCCGCGGCCGGGCGGGGGCACAGATACGCAGTATTTT	CASTPRPGGGTDTQYF
.	TRBV2	TRBJ1-6	.	TGTGCCAGCAGAGTGGACAGCTCCTATAATTCACCCCTCCACTTT	CASRVDSSYNSPLHF
TRBD1	TRBV28	TRBJ1-2	.	TGTGCCAGCACTCCGGGACAGGGTAACTATGGCTACACCTTC	CASTPGQGNYGYTF
TRBD1	TRBV19	TRBJ1-5	.	TGTGCCAGTAGTATCGGGACAGGGAGCAATCAGCCCCAGCATTTT	CASSIGTGSNQPQHF
.	TRBV7-9	TRBJ2-7	.	TGTGCCAGCAGCTCCGTCCGGGAGAGTTATCACGAGCAGTACTTC	CASSSVRESYHEQYF
TRBD1	TRBV5-1	TRBJ1-1	.	TGCGCCAGCAGCCCTACGACAGGGAAGAACACTGAAGCTTTCTTT	CASSPTTGKNTEAFF
TRBD1	TRBV28	TRBJ2-7	.	TGTGCCAGCAGTTCCCAGACAGGGGCGCCAGAGGAGCAGTACTTC	CASSSQTGAPEEQYF
TRBD1	TRBV7-6	TRBJ1-1	.	TGTGCCAGCAGCTTATTCGGGACAGGACCGAACACTGAAGCTTTCTTT	CASSLFGTGPNTEAFF
.	TRBV5-1	TRBJ1-1	.	TGCGCCAGCAGCTTGGGAGGGGGTACGGACACTGAAGCTTTCTTT	CASSLGGGTDTEAFF
.	TRBV28	TRBJ1-1	.	TGTGCCAGCAGTTTCCCCCCACCCGGGAGGAACACTGAAGCTTTCTTT	CASSFPPPGRNTEAFF
.	TRBV14	TRBJ2-5	.	TGTGCCAGCAGCCAGGTCCAGGCGGGAGAGACCCAGTACTTC	CASSQVQAGETQYF
.	TRBV18	TRBJ1-1	few	TGTGCCAGCTCACCGAGCTCGGGGGTAAGCACTGAAGCTTTCTTT	CASSPSSGVSTEAFF
.	TRBV11-2	TRBJ1-1	few	TGTGCCAGCAGCTACGGACACCAGAACACTGAAGCTTTCTTT	CASSYGHQNTEAFF
TRBD1	TRBV10-3	TRBJ1-4	.	TGTGCCATCAGTACGGGACAGACTAATGAAAAACTGTTTTTT	CAISTGQTNEKLFF
TRBD2	TRBV2	TRBJ2-3	.	TGTGCCAGCCTTGGACTAGCGGAGAGCACAGATACGCAGTATTTT	CASLGLAESTDTQYF
TRBD1	TRBV11-2	TRBJ1-5	.	TGTGCCAGCAGCTCAGGGGGGTTTGATCAGCCCCAGCATTTT	CASSSGGFDQPQHF
.	TRBV2	TRBJ2-2	.	TGTGCCAGCAGTGACAGGACCTTTACCGGGGAGCTGTTTTTT	CASSDRTFTGELFF
.	TRBV18	TRBJ1-5	.	TGTGCCAGCTCACCACCGGGGCACGTCAATCAGCCCCAGCATTTT	CASSPPGHVNQPQHF
.	TRBV6-6	TRBJ2-7	.	TGTGCCAGCAGTTACTCCCAAAAGGTCAACGAGCAGTACTTC	CASSYSQKVNEQYF
.	TRBV6-6	TRBJ2-1	once	TGTGCCAGCAGTTACCGGGACCTTGGGGATGAGCAGTTCTTC	CASSYRDLGDEQFF
TRBD1	TRBV6-1	TRBJ1-2	.	TGTGCCACACAGGGGGAGGGCTACACCTTC	CATQGEGYTF
TRBD1	TRBV5-5	TRBJ1-1	.	TGTGCCAGCAGCCGTGGGACAGGGTATTCTGAAGCTTTCTTT	CASSRGTGYSEAFF
TRBD1	TRBV2	TRBJ1-6	.	TGTGCCAGCAACCCACAGGGGGTAGATTCACCCCTCCACTTT	CASNPQGVDSPLHF
.	TRBV10-2	TRBJ2-7	few	TGCGCCAGCGGACCTGGGCGGGGAAGGTACGAGCAGTACTTC	CASGPGRGRYEQYF
.	TRBV5-1	TRBJ2-5	.	TGCGCCAGCAGCTTGGGGGGGGCGCTCCAAGAGACCCAGTACTTC	CASSLGGALQETQYF
TRBD1	TRBV7-9	TRBJ2-1	.	TGTGCCAGCAGCCCGGGTCCTGGACAGGGAGGTGGAAATGAGCAGTTCTTC	CASSPGPGQGGGNEQFF
.	TRBV19	TRBJ1-1	few	TGTGCCAGTAGTTCCCGGGCTATGAACACTGAAGCTTTCTTT	CASSSRAMNTEAFF
.	TRBV7-9	TRBJ1-2	.	TGTGCCAGCAGCTTAGAGGGGGATAACTATGGCTACACCTTC	CASSLEGDNYGYTF
.	TRBV28	TRBJ1-5	.	TGTGCCAGCAGTCCGGGGGTCCCAAATCAGCCCCAGCATTTT	CASSPGVPNQPQHF
.	TRBV30	TRBJ1-1	few	TGTGCCTCCAAGACCGGTAACACTGAAGCTTTCTTT	CASKTGNTEAFF
TRBD2	TRBV27	TRBJ2-2	few	TGTGCCAGCAGTCTCTCTAGCGGGCCCACCGGGGAGCTGTTTTTT	CASSLSSGPTGELFF
.	TRBV5-1	TRBJ2-3	.	TGCGCCAGCAGCTTGGCATCGGGCTCCCGGGGCGCAGATACGCAGTATTTT	CASSLASGSRGADTQYF
TRBD1	TRBV23-1	TRBJ1-2	.	TGCGCCAGCAGTCAATGGGCCCCCCCGGGACAGGACCTCGGGGCCTATGGCTACACCTTC	CASSQWAPPGQDLGAYGYTF
TRBD1	TRBV11-2	TRBJ1-5	.	TGTGCCAGCAGCTCCCAGGGGGCTCAGCCCCAGCATTTT	CASSSQGAQPQHF
TRBD2	TRBV19	TRBJ2-3	.	TGTGCCAGTAAGGGACTAGAGAGCACAGATACGCAGTATTTT	CASKGLESTDTQYF
.	TRBV30	TRBJ2-7	.	TGTGCCTGGAGTGTAGGCAGGTCCTACGAGCAGTACTTC	CAWSVGRSYEQYF
TRBD1	TRBV5-1	TRBJ1-2	.	TGCGCCAGCAGCAGGACCGGGACAGGGGTGGATGGCTACACCTTC	CASSRTGTGVDGYTF
.	TRBV4-1	TRBJ1-2	.	TGCGCCAGCAGCCAAGATGGGGCGGGCAGGACGACGAACTATGGCTACACCTTC	CASSQDGAGRTTNYGYTF
.	TRBV27	TRBJ1-6	once	TGTGCCAGCAGCCCATTTAGGGCCTATAGCTCCTATAATTCACCCCTCCACTTT	CASSPFRAYSSYNSPLHF
TRBD2	TRBV27	TRBJ2-7	.	TGTGCCAGCAGTCTAATAGCGGGAGGCCCCTACGAGCAGTACTTC	CASSLIAGGPYEQYF
.	TRBV7-9	TRBJ1-5	.	TGTGCCAGCAGCTTACGGGGGGGGTCGAGCAATCAGCCCCAGCATTTT	CASSLRGGSSNQPQHF
.	TRBV28	TRBJ1-5	.	TGTGCCAGCAGTTTAAATCAGCCCCAGCATTTT	CASSLNQPQHF
TRBD1	TRBV9	TRBJ2-1	.	TGTGCCAGCAGCGTAGCATCGGACAGGGGGCCTAACAATGAGCAGTTCTTC	CASSVASDRGPNNEQFF
.	TRBV18	TRBJ1-2	.	TGTGCCAGCTCACGATCTTCCAACCCCCCCTATGGCTACACCTTC	CASSRSSNPPYGYTF
.	TRBV5-6	TRBJ2-7	.	TGTGCCAGCAGCTTAACAAGGGGGGATTTCTACGAGCAGTACTTC	CASSLTRGDFYEQYF
.	TRBV6-5	TRBJ2-7	.	TGTGCCAGCAGTTTAAAACCCCTGGACAACTACGAGCAGTACTTC	CASSLKPLDNYEQYF
TRBD1	TRBV6-1	TRBJ2-7	.	TGTGCCAGCAGTGGTCGGACAGGGGGCAAGAACGAGCAGTACTTC	CASSGRTGGKNEQYF
.	TRBV27	TRBJ2-5	.	TGTGCCAGCAGTTTGTTAAACCAAGAGACCCAGTACTTC	CASSLLNQETQYF
.	TRBV28	TRBJ1-2	once	TGTGCCAGCAGTAGGGGACGGACTCGCTATGGCTACACCTTC	CASSRGRTRYGYTF
.	TRBV10-3	TRBJ1-6	.	TGTGCCATCAGTGGGCAGCCAGGAGATTCACCCCTCCACTTT	CAISGQPGDSPLHF